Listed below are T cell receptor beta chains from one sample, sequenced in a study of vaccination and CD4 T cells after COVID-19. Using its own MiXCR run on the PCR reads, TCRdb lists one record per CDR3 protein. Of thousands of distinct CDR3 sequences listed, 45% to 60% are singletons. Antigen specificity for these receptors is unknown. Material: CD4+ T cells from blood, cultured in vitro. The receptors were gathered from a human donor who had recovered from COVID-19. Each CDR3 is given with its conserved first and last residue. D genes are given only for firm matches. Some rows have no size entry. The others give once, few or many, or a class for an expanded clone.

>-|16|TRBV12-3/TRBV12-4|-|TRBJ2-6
TGTGCCAGCAGTTCGGGCAGCAGCTCTGGGGCCAACGTCCTGACTTTC
CASSSGSSSGANVLTF
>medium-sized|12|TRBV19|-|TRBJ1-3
TGTGGTAGCGGCACCTCTGGAAACACCATATATTTT
CGSGTSGNTIYF
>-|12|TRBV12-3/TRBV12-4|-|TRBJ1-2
TGTGCCAGCAGTTTAACGGGGCACGGCTACACCTTC
CASSLTGHGYTF
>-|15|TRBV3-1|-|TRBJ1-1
TGTGCCAGCAGTCTCACAGACCGATTGAACACTGAAGCTTTCTTT
CASSLTDRLNTEAFF
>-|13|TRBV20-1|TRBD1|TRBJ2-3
TGCAGTGCCAGGGACAGACCCACAGATACGCAGTATTTT
CSARDRPTDTQYF
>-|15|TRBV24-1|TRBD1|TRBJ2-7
TGTGCCACCAGTGACCGCGCGACAGGGACCTACGAGCAGTACTTC
CATSDRATGTYEQYF
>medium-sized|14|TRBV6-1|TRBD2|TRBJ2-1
TGTGCCAGCAGTCATAATAGCGGGAGGGCCTGGCAGTTCTTC
CASSHNSGRAWQFF
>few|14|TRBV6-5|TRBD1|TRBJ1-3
TGTGCCAGCAGTTTACGACAGGGGGGAAACACCATATATTTT
CASSLRQGGNTIYF
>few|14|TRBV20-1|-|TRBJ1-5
TGCAGTGCTAGCACACACAATAGCAATCAGCCCCAGCATTTT
CSASTHNSNQPQHF
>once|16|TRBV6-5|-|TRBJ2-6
TGTGCCAGCAGTTACCCTCCGTCCAGGGGGGCCAACGTCCTGACTTTC
CASSYPPSRGANVLTF
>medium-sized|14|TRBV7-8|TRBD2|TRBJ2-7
TGTGCCAGCAGCTTGGGCGGGGGGGCGAAAGAGCAGTACTTC
CASSLGGGAKEQYF
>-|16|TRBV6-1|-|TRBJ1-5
TGTGCCAGCAGTCCGACGGGGATTTATAGCAATCAGCCCCAGCATTTT
CASSPTGIYSNQPQHF
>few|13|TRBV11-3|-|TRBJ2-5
TGTGCCAGCAGCTTCGGGGGCGGAGAGACCCAGTACTTC
CASSFGGGETQYF
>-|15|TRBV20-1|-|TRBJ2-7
TGCAGTGCTAGGGAGGGAGGAGCGAGCCCCTACGAGCAGTACTTC
CSAREGGASPYEQYF
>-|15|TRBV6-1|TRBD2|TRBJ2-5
TGTGCCAGCACCAATAGCGGGAGGGGAGGAGAGACCCAGTACTTC
CASTNSGRGGETQYF
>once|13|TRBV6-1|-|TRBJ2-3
TGTGCCAGCAGGGGAATTAGCACAGATACGCAGTATTTT
CASRGISTDTQYF
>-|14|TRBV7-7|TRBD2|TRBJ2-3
TGTGCTAGCAGCCCAATCAGGACTAGCGGGACGCAGTATTTT
CASSPIRTSGTQYF
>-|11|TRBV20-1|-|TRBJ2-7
TGCAGTGCTAGCATGAGGGGAGGGCAGTACTTC
CSASMRGGQYF
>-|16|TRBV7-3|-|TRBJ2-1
TGTGCCAGCAGCTTCCTGACAGCACACTCCTACAATGAGCAGTTCTTC
CASSFLTAHSYNEQFF
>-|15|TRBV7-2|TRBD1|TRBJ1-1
TGTGCCAGCAGCTTAGTGTCTTTGGGGGACAGGGAACCTTTCTTT
CASSLVSLGDREPFF
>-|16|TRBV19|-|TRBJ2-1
TGTGCCAGTAGTATGCTGGGACGGTTCTCCTACAATGAGCAGTTCTTC
CASSMLGRFSYNEQFF
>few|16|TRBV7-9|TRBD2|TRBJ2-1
TGTGCCAGCAGCCCCGGGACTAGCGGGAGTATGAATGAGCAGTTCTTC
CASSPGTSGSMNEQFF
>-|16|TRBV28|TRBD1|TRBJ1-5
TGTGCCAGCAGTTCCCCCGGGACAGGGTCGGGTCAGCCCCAGCATTTT
CASSSPGTGSGQPQHF
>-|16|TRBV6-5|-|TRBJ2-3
TGTGCCAGCAGTTACGGAACAGGGACTAGCACAGATACGCAGTATTTT
CASSYGTGTSTDTQYF
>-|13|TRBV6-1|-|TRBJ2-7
TGTGCCAGCAGCAGTAGCCGCTCCTACGAGCAGTACTTC
CASSSSRSYEQYF